The rows below give T cell receptor beta chains drawn from one sample of a study of blood T cell repertoires in COVID-19. Using immunoSEQ multiplex PCR, the repertoire was profiled, and TCRdb retains in-frame clones only, with some absent. The table records some 100,000 clones, 86% of them present only once. The sample taken for sequencing was PBMCs or T cells enriched from blood (not recorded which). The receptors were gathered from a woman in her fifties or sixties who had recovered from COVID-19. Each CDR3 is given with its conserved first and last residue. D genes are given only for firm matches. The size field is filled for only some rows; it gives once, few, many or a size class.

cdr3_aa: CASSLVAEIDTQYF
cdr3_nt: TGTGCCAGCAGCTTGGTGGCGGAGATAGATACGCAGTATTTT
v_call: TRBV5-4
clone_size: NA
d_call: NA
j_call: TRBJ2-3

cdr3_aa: CASSGQGRGYTF
cdr3_nt: TGTGCCAGCAGTGGACAGGGGAGAGGCTACACCTTC
v_call: TRBV11-2
clone_size: NA
d_call: TRBD1
j_call: TRBJ1-2

cdr3_aa: CASSLQGPTTQPQHF
cdr3_nt: TGTGCCAGCAGCTTACAGGGCCCGACGACTCAGCCCCAGCATTTT
v_call: TRBV5-4
clone_size: NA
d_call: NA
j_call: TRBJ1-5

cdr3_aa: CASSQEGAGGNTEAFF
cdr3_nt: TGCGCCAGCAGCCAGGAGGGGGCCGGGGGGAACACTGAAGCTTTCTTT
v_call: TRBV4-1
clone_size: NA
d_call: TRBD1
j_call: TRBJ1-1

cdr3_aa: CASSLGWTGDEAFF
cdr3_nt: TGTGCCAGTAGCCTCGGGTGGACAGGGGATGAAGCTTTCTTT
v_call: TRBV19
clone_size: NA
d_call: TRBD1
j_call: TRBJ1-1

cdr3_aa: CASRIQGVGTDTQYF
cdr3_nt: TGTGCCAGCAGAATACAGGGAGTTGGCACAGATACGCAGTATTTT
v_call: TRBV6-5
clone_size: NA
d_call: NA
j_call: TRBJ2-3

cdr3_aa: CAGKGQGVDGYTF
cdr3_nt: TGTGCCGGAAAAGGACAGGGGGTAGATGGCTACACCTTC
v_call: TRBV28
clone_size: NA
d_call: TRBD1
j_call: TRBJ1-2

cdr3_aa: CASSTGQGALNEKLFF
cdr3_nt: TGTGCCAGTAGTACCGGACAGGGGGCCCTGAATGAAAAACTGTTTTTT
v_call: TRBV19
clone_size: NA
d_call: TRBD1
j_call: TRBJ1-4

cdr3_aa: CASSPYQGYYGYTF
cdr3_nt: TGTGCCAGCAGTCCCTATCAGGGGTACTATGGCTACACCTTC
v_call: TRBV28
clone_size: NA
d_call: NA
j_call: TRBJ1-2

cdr3_aa: CASSSPDRFYGYTF
cdr3_nt: TGTGCCAGCAGTTCCCCGGACAGGTTCTATGGCTACACCTTC
v_call: TRBV28
clone_size: NA
d_call: TRBD1
j_call: TRBJ1-2

cdr3_aa: CASSQLAGGSYEQYF
cdr3_nt: TGTGCCAGCAGCCAACTAGCGGGAGGGTCCTACGAGCAGTACTTC
v_call: TRBV3-1/TRBV3-2
clone_size: NA
d_call: TRBD2
j_call: TRBJ2-7

cdr3_aa: CASRISDRGEYQPQHF
cdr3_nt: TGTGCCAGCAGGATAAGTGACAGGGGGGAATATCAGCCCCAGCATTTT
v_call: TRBV6-6
clone_size: NA
d_call: TRBD1
j_call: TRBJ1-5

cdr3_aa: CASTFLLGQGQNTF
cdr3_nt: TGTGCCAGCACCTTCCTCCTAGGACAGGGACAGAACACCTTC
v_call: TRBV2
clone_size: NA
d_call: TRBD1
j_call: TRBJ1-2

cdr3_aa: CASSARQGTDTQYF
cdr3_nt: TGTGCCAGCAGCGCCCGACAGGGCACAGATACGCAGTATTTT
v_call: TRBV9
clone_size: once
d_call: NA
j_call: TRBJ2-3

cdr3_aa: CASSVASASSQNTEAFF
cdr3_nt: TGTGCCAGCAGCGTAGCGTCGGCTAGCTCCCAGAACACTGAAGCTTTCTTT
v_call: TRBV9
clone_size: NA
d_call: NA
j_call: TRBJ1-1

cdr3_aa: CASSEARTGRHYGYTF
cdr3_nt: TGTGCCAGCAGTGAAGCCCGGACAGGGCGTCACTATGGCTACACCTTC
v_call: TRBV2
clone_size: few
d_call: TRBD1
j_call: TRBJ1-2

cdr3_aa: CASRGTMIYNEQFF
cdr3_nt: TGTGCCAGTAGGGGGACTATGATTTACAATGAGCAGTTCTTC
v_call: TRBV19
clone_size: NA
d_call: TRBD2
j_call: TRBJ2-1

cdr3_aa: CASSFERTDSGNTIYF
cdr3_nt: TGCGCCAGCAGCTTCGAGAGGACAGACTCTGGAAACACCATATATTTT
v_call: TRBV5-1
clone_size: NA
d_call: NA
j_call: TRBJ1-3

cdr3_aa: CASSSRAGVSTDTQYF
cdr3_nt: TGTGCCAGTAGTAGCCGAGCGGGGGTTAGCACAGATACGCAGTATTTT
v_call: TRBV19
clone_size: NA
d_call: TRBD2
j_call: TRBJ2-3

cdr3_aa: CASSLVEAAASSYNSPLHF
cdr3_nt: TGTGCCAGCAGCTTAGTTGAGGCGGCGGCGAGCTCCTATAATTCACCCCTCCACTTT
v_call: TRBV7-9
clone_size: NA
d_call: NA
j_call: TRBJ1-6

cdr3_aa: CSVVPGSLDEQFF
cdr3_nt: TGCAGCGTTGTGCCGGGGTCCCTGGATGAGCAGTTCTTC
v_call: TRBV29-1
clone_size: NA
d_call: NA
j_call: TRBJ2-1

cdr3_aa: CASSQGGTGANYGYTF
cdr3_nt: TGCGCCAGCAGCCAGGGTGGGACAGGCGCAAACTATGGCTACACCTTC
v_call: TRBV4-1
clone_size: few
d_call: TRBD1
j_call: TRBJ1-2

cdr3_aa: CASSYRTGRLGTEAFF
cdr3_nt: TGTGCCAGCAGTTACCGGACAGGGCGCTTGGGCACTGAAGCTTTCTTT
v_call: TRBV6-6
clone_size: NA
d_call: TRBD1
j_call: TRBJ1-1

cdr3_aa: CASSPGGAPSYNSPLHF
cdr3_nt: TGTGCCAGCAGCCCGGGAGGGGCGCCCTCCTATAATTCACCCCTCCACTTT
v_call: TRBV5-4
clone_size: NA
d_call: NA
j_call: TRBJ1-6

cdr3_aa: CASRPGTSGTGELFF
cdr3_nt: TGTGCCAGCAGGCCTGGGACTAGCGGGACCGGGGAGCTGTTTTTT
v_call: TRBV5-4
clone_size: NA
d_call: TRBD2
j_call: TRBJ2-2

cdr3_aa: CATSRDHSYEQYF
cdr3_nt: TGTGCCACCAGCAGAGATCATTCCTACGAGCAGTACTTC
v_call: TRBV15
clone_size: few
d_call: NA
j_call: TRBJ2-7

cdr3_aa: CASSSAGQSNSPLHF
cdr3_nt: TGTGCCAGCAGCTCGGCGGGACAGAGTAATTCACCCCTCCACTTT
v_call: TRBV5-4
clone_size: NA
d_call: TRBD1
j_call: TRBJ1-6

cdr3_aa: CATSDRNSNQPQHF
cdr3_nt: TGTGCCACCAGTGACAGAAATAGCAATCAGCCCCAGCATTTT
v_call: TRBV24-1
clone_size: NA
d_call: NA
j_call: TRBJ1-5

cdr3_aa: CASSGDPGYEQYF
cdr3_nt: TGTGCCAGCAGCGGCGACCCAGGCTACGAGCAGTACTTC
v_call: TRBV2
clone_size: NA
d_call: NA
j_call: TRBJ2-7

cdr3_aa: CSAGTNYEQYF
cdr3_nt: TGCAGCGCCGGGACTAACTACGAGCAGTACTTC
v_call: TRBV29-1
clone_size: NA
d_call: TRBD2
j_call: TRBJ2-7

cdr3_aa: CASSPLVQAEQYF
cdr3_nt: TGTGCCAGCTCACCCTTGGTCCAAGCCGAGCAGTACTTC
v_call: TRBV18
clone_size: NA
d_call: NA
j_call: TRBJ2-7

cdr3_aa: CASSAGTGDTEAFF
cdr3_nt: TGCGCCAGCAGCGCCGGGACAGGAGACACTGAAGCTTTCTTT
v_call: TRBV5-1
clone_size: NA
d_call: TRBD1
j_call: TRBJ1-1

cdr3_aa: CASSRSSGSGGAEDTQYF
cdr3_nt: TGTGCCAGCAGCCGCTCCTCCGGTAGCGGGGGGGCGGAAGATACGCAGTATTTT
v_call: TRBV3-1/TRBV3-2
clone_size: NA
d_call: TRBD2
j_call: TRBJ2-3

cdr3_aa: CASSLQGAVYGYTF
cdr3_nt: TGTGCCAGCAGCTTACAGGGGGCGGTTTATGGCTACACCTTC
v_call: TRBV5-5
clone_size: NA
d_call: TRBD1
j_call: TRBJ1-2

cdr3_aa: CASSLVLGAINQPQHF
cdr3_nt: TGTGCCAGCAGCTTAGTATTAGGGGCTATCAATCAGCCCCAGCATTTT
v_call: TRBV11-2
clone_size: NA
d_call: NA
j_call: TRBJ1-5

cdr3_aa: CASTPGQGNEQFF
cdr3_nt: TGTGCCAGCACCCCCGGACAGGGAAACGAGCAGTTCTTC
v_call: TRBV5-4
clone_size: NA
d_call: TRBD1
j_call: TRBJ2-1

cdr3_aa: CASSLGGVNTEAFF
cdr3_nt: TGTGCCAGCAGCTTAGGGGGGGTGAACACTGAAGCTTTCTTT
v_call: TRBV7-2
clone_size: once
d_call: NA
j_call: TRBJ1-1

cdr3_aa: CASSFNSNTDTQYF
cdr3_nt: TGTGCCAGCAGTTTTAACAGCAACACAGATACGCAGTATTTT
v_call: TRBV2
clone_size: NA
d_call: NA
j_call: TRBJ2-3

cdr3_aa: CASSLGNAATYGYTF
cdr3_nt: TGTGCCAGCAGCTTGGGTAATGCGGCGACCTATGGCTACACCTTC
v_call: TRBV7-2
clone_size: NA
d_call: NA
j_call: TRBJ1-2

cdr3_aa: CASAGAGNTIYF
cdr3_nt: TGTGCCAGCGCCGGGGCTGGAAACACCATATATTTT
v_call: TRBV2
clone_size: NA
d_call: NA
j_call: TRBJ1-3

cdr3_aa: CASGTGTSVDTQYF
cdr3_nt: TGCGCCAGCGGCACCGGGACTTCAGTCGATACGCAGTATTTT
v_call: TRBV10-1
clone_size: NA
d_call: NA
j_call: TRBJ2-3

cdr3_aa: CASSERVGSGAKNIQYF
cdr3_nt: TGCGCCAGCAGTGAGCGGGTTGGGTCGGGAGCCAAAAACATTCAGTACTTC
v_call: TRBV10-2
clone_size: few
d_call: NA
j_call: TRBJ2-4

cdr3_aa: CASSPLAGGPNEQFF
cdr3_nt: TGTGCCAGCAGCCCACTAGCGGGAGGCCCCAATGAGCAGTTCTTC
v_call: TRBV28
clone_size: NA
d_call: TRBD2
j_call: TRBJ2-1

cdr3_aa: CAISGGTGDTDTQYF
cdr3_nt: TGTGCCATCAGTGGTGGGACGGGGGACACAGATACGCAGTATTTT
v_call: TRBV10-3
clone_size: NA
d_call: NA
j_call: TRBJ2-3

cdr3_aa: CASSRREKNYEQYF
cdr3_nt: TGTGCCAGTAGTAGGCGGGAAAAAAATTACGAGCAGTACTTC
v_call: TRBV19
clone_size: NA
d_call: NA
j_call: TRBJ2-7

cdr3_aa: CASSKGQGHSPLHF
cdr3_nt: TGTGCCAGCAGTAAGGGACAGGGACATTCACCCCTCCACTTT
v_call: TRBV27
clone_size: few
d_call: TRBD1
j_call: TRBJ1-6

cdr3_aa: CASSLGDRGKETQYF
cdr3_nt: TGCGCCAGCAGCTTGGGGGACAGGGGGAAAGAGACCCAGTACTTC
v_call: TRBV5-1
clone_size: once
d_call: TRBD1
j_call: TRBJ2-5

cdr3_aa: CASSRRGTDTQYF
cdr3_nt: TGTGCCAGCAGTCGACGGGGCACAGATACGCAGTATTTT
v_call: TRBV6-5
clone_size: NA
d_call: NA
j_call: TRBJ2-3